The sequence of this T cell receptor beta chain was determined in a study of PD-L1 blockade in urothelial cancer. Study-wide context: A median of roughly 150,000 T cells was found in the blood samples.

Here immunoSEQ multiplex PCR was the method, and the copy in TCRdb shows in-frame clones only, minus some. The data hold fewer than 30,000 clones, with approximately 88% observed a single time. CDR1 is ENHRY, CDR2 SYGVKD, per germline. The CDR3 length is 17 residues. V lost 4 bases and J 2 bases, leaving 18 bases between the germline ends. This TCR derives from a man in his sixties or seventies with urothelial cancer. The sample here was PBMCs, taken around atezolizumab (anti-PD-L1) treatment. The V and J genes are TRBV10-3 and TRBJ2-1, with D perhaps TRBD2 (6 bases). The CDR3 DNA sequence: TGTGCCATCAGTGGGATCTCGGTGGGGGGAGCCTACAATGAGCAGTTCTTC. Translating it yields CAISGISVGGAYNEQFF.